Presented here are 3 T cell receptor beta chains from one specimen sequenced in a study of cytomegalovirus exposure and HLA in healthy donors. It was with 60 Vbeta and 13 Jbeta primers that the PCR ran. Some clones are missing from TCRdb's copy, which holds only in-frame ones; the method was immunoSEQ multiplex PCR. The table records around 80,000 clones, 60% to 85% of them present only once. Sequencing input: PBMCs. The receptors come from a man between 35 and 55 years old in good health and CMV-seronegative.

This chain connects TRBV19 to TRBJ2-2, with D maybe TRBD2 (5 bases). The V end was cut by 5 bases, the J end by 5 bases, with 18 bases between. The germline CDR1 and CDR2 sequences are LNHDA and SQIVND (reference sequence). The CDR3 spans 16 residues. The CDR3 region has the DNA TGTGCCAGTAGTCCGGAGGCGCTGGGCGGGACCGGGGAGCTGTTTTTT. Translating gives CASSPEALGGTGELFF. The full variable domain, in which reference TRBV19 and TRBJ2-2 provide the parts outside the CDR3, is DGGITQSPKYLFRKEGQNVTLSCEQNLNHDAMYWYRQDPGQGLRLIYYSQIVNDFQKGDIAEGYSVSREKKESFPLTVTSAQKNPTAFYLCASSPEALGGTGELFFGEGSRLTVL.

Written as DNA, the CDR3 is TGTGCCACCCGGGACAGGGGCTATGGCTACACCTTC. It is translated as CATRDRGYGYTF. The chain carries TRBV15 and TRBJ1-2; 10 positions match TRBD1. J lost 4 bases, V lost 8 bases, and 1 base had no gene match. The length of the CDR3 is 12 residues. Germline-derived CDR1 and CDR2 are LNHNV and YYDKDF (reference sequence).

In DNA form, the CDR3 reads TGTGCCAGCAGTCCCGACTTAGCGGGCGGGGAGCTGTTTTTT. Its translation: CASSPDLAGGELFF. This sequence joins TRBV28 and TRBJ2-2; TRBD2 matches 7 bases. The trim removed 5 bases at V and 7 bases at J, leaving 7 bases unmatched. This CDR3 spans 14 amino acids. Germline V lookup: CDR1 MDHEN, CDR2 SYDVKM.